Each of the 19 T cell receptor beta chains below was sequenced from the same sample in a study of blood T cell repertoires in COVID-19. Generated by immunoSEQ multiplex PCR, the TCRdb table keeps only in-frame clones and is missing some. The repertoire holds about 230,000 clones, with 84% as singletons. What was sequenced was peripheral blood. The receptors stem from a man aged 40-49 years who had recovered from COVID-19.

This clone appeared once. This chain uses TRBV10-3 with TRBJ1-4, with 7 bases aligning to TRBD1. J was trimmed by 7 bases and V by 2 bases; bases with no gene match: 10. The CDR3 is 16 residues long. Germline assignment: CDR1 ENHRY and CDR2 SYGVKD. The CDR3 spells CAISEGRDSQVEKLFF. Written as DNA, the CDR3 is TGTGCCATCAGTGAGGGCCGGGACAGTCAGGTTGAAAAACTGTTTTTT.

This clone has just a few counts. The chain has TRBV29-1 and TRBJ2-7; weak D call: TRBD1 (6 bases). Trimming left V 8 bases short and J 3 bases short, with 17 bases between. The CDR3 runs to 13 residues. CDR1 is SQVTM and CDR2 is ANQGSEA in the germline V gene. Here the CDR3 reads CSPETGTHYEQYF. The DNA of the CDR3 is TGCAGCCCAGAAACCGGGACACACTACGAGCAGTACTTC.

This clone was recorded at least ten times. V and J are TRBV6-6 and TRBJ1-5, with no clear D. The germline V and J ends were trimmed by 8 bases and 0 bases, with 5 bases remaining between them. CDR1 MNHNY and CDR2 SVGAGI come from the germline V gene (reference sequence). The CDR3 runs 12 residues. The CDR3 region is CASHGSNQPQHF. The CDR3 region has the DNA TGTGCCAGCCACGGTAGCAATCAGCCCCAGCATTTT.

The chain joins TRBV16 to TRBJ1-1; possibly TRBD1 for D (5 bases). Per the germline V gene, CDR1 is KGHSY and CDR2 is FQNENV. The CDR3 has 14 amino acids. Trimming left V 4 bases short and J 1 base short, with 10 bases between. The CDR3 region is CASSLQAANTEAFF. The CDR3 DNA reads TGTGCCAGCAGCCTACAGGCGGCGAACACTGAAGCTTTCTTT.

The CDR3 protein is CASSPDSSAGFGTEAFF. Written as DNA, the CDR3 is TGTGCCAGCTCACCAGACTCCTCTGCGGGGTTTGGCACTGAAGCTTTCTTT. V gene TRBV18 combines with J gene TRBJ1-1; unclear D gene. The CDR3 has 17 amino acids. V lost 2 bases and J lost 4, with 20 bases in between. Germline CDR1 is KGHSH and CDR2 is LQKENI.

In this sample, this clone turned up a few times. V and J are TRBV3-1 (or the pseudogene TRBV3-2) and TRBJ1-1; D gene ambiguous. CDR1 is LGHDT and CDR2 is YNNKEL in the germline V gene (reference sequence). Trimming pared 0 bases from V and 14 bases from J, leaving 16 bases between. The CDR3 is 13 amino acids. CDR3 bases: TGTGCCAGCAGCCAAGATCCGTGGACTAATGGATTCTTT. Amino acids: CASSQDPWTNGFF.

The V and J genes are TRBV7-9 and TRBJ1-2; maybe TRBD1 (6 bases). Germline V lookup: CDR1 SEHNR, CDR2 FQNEAQ (reference sequence). The CDR3 has 14 residues. The V end was cut by 4 bases, the J end by 8 bases, with 17 bases between. This CDR3 reads CASSSGQNDLGYTF. The CDR3 DNA follows: TGTGCCAGCAGCTCCGGACAGAACGATTTGGGCTACACCTTC. The variable domain in full, with the rest retrieved from reference TRBV7-9 and TRBJ1-2, is DTGVSQNPRHKITKRGQNVTFRCDPISEHNRLYWYRQTLGQGPEFLTYFQNEAQLEKSRLLSDRFSAERPKGSFSTLEIQRTEQGDSAMYLCASSSGQNDLGYTFGSGTRLTVV.

The chain recombines TRBV7-2 with TRBJ1-5, with D possibly being TRBD1 (6 bases). The CDR3 is 17 amino acids. Trimming cost V 2 bases and J 2 bases, with 16 bases left between them. Germline V lookup: CDR1 SGHTA, CDR2 FQGNSA. Here the CDR3 DNA reads TGTGCCAGCAGCTTACAGGGGTTCGCATATGGCAATCAGCCCCAGCATTTT. This encodes CASSLQGFAYGNQPQHF.

The chain recombines TRBV5-6 with TRBJ1-5, with D tentatively TRBD1 (5 bases). Trimming removed 0 bases from V and 7 bases from J, with 8 bases in between. Germline CDR1 SGHDT, CDR2 YYEEEE. The CDR3 runs to 13 residues. Here the CDR3 reads CASSLGGGQPQHF. In DNA form, the CDR3 reads TGTGCCAGCAGCTTGGGGGGCGGACAGCCCCAGCATTTT.

The chain has TRBV6-5 and TRBJ2-1, with 11 positions matching TRBD1. V gave up 6 bases and J gave up 8 bases; unmatched junction bases: 6. Germline V gives CDR1 MNHEY, CDR2 SVGAGI. The CDR3 is made up of 14 amino acids. CDR3 nucleotides: TGTGCCAGCAGCCGGGACAGGGGGGCGCATGAGCAGTTCTTC. This encodes CASSRDRGAHEQFF.

The V call is TRBV19, the J call TRBJ1-5; a possible D gene is TRBD1 (5 bases). CDR1 LNHDA and CDR2 SQIVND come from the germline V gene (reference sequence). V was pared by 0 bases and J by 5 bases, with 14 bases between. CDR3 length: 16 residues. The CDR3 loop is CASSIDFGGNYQPQHF. The CDR3 nucleotides are TGTGCCAGTAGTATAGATTTCGGGGGGAATTATCAGCCCCAGCATTTT.

The chain uses TRBV2 and TRBJ1-1; maybe TRBD1 (6 bases). Germline assignment: CDR1 SNHLY and CDR2 FYNNEI. The CDR3 contains 13 residues. Trimming cost V 7 bases and J 2 bases, with 11 bases left between them. CDR3 residues: CASTLDRNTEAFF. CDR3 nucleotides: TGTGCCAGCACCCTGGACAGAAACACTGAAGCTTTCTTT.

V usage is TRBV7-2 and J usage is TRBJ1-5; D gene ambiguous. Looked up from germline, CDR1 is SGHTA and CDR2 is FQGNSA. The CDR3 length is 13 residues. Trimming removed 2 bases at V and 5 bases at J, with 7 bases between. The CDR3 is CASSLHKYQPQHF. Written as DNA, the CDR3 is TGTGCCAGCAGCTTACACAAATATCAGCCCCAGCATTTT.

This clone was seen just once. V is TRBV7-8 and J is TRBJ2-7; D is uncertain. The V end was cut by 8 bases, the J end by 0 bases, with 5 bases between. CDR1 SGHVS and CDR2 FQNEAQ come from the germline V gene. This CDR3 region has 11 residues. For the CDR3, the DNA is TGTGCCAGCCAATTCTCCTACGAGCAGTACTTC. It translates to CASQFSYEQYF. Full variable domain (rest looked up from reference TRBV7-8 and TRBJ2-7): GAGVSQSPRYKVAKRGQDVALRCDPISGHVSLFWYQQALGQGPEFLTYFQNEAQLDKSGLPSDRFFAERPEGSVSTLKIQRTQQEDSAVYLCASQFSYEQYFGPGTRLTVT.

The rearrangement links TRBV19 to TRBJ2-1; maybe TRBD2 (6 bases). Between the trimmed V and J ends, which lost 6 bases and 10 bases, there was a span of 13 bases. The CDR3 runs 12 residues. CDR1 and CDR2 from the germline V gene are LNHDA and SQIVND (reference sequence). CDR3 sequence reads: CASRIGSGEQFF. The CDR3 region has the DNA TGTGCCAGTAGAATCGGCAGCGGGGAGCAGTTCTTC.

This clone showed up just once. V gene TRBV7-2 combines with J gene TRBJ2-1, with unresolved D. The CDR3 has 14 residues. Trimming left V 1 base short and J 6 bases short, with 10 bases between. The germline V gene has CDR1 SGHTA and CDR2 FQGNSA. This CDR3 reads CASSLVFSGNEQFF. DNA of the CDR3: TGTGCCAGCAGCTTAGTGTTTTCGGGCAATGAGCAGTTCTTC.

The V gene is TRBV4-3, the J gene TRBJ1-2; tentative D call: TRBD1 (6 bases). The germline CDR1 and CDR2 sequences are LGHNA and YSLEER. Trimming left V 0 bases short and J 8 bases short, with 13 bases between. This CDR3 spans 14 amino acids. CDR3 sequence: CASSQDRKGVGYTF. The CDR3 DNA follows: TGCGCCAGCAGCCAAGATCGGAAGGGGGTGGGCTACACCTTC.

This clone has a handful of counts. CDR3 DNA sequence: TGTGCCTGGAGTGTCCGGACTAGGGGGATCTACACCTTC. It encodes CAWSVRTRGIYTF. The rearrangement uses TRBV30 and TRBJ1-2, with a possible D match to TRBD1 (6 bases). The CDR3 contains 13 residues. V lost 0 bases, J lost 10 bases, and 15 bases lay in between. CDR1 is GTSNPN and CDR2 is SVGIG in the germline V gene (reference sequence).

This chain connects TRBV28 to TRBJ1-1; no definite D call. CDR3 length equals 14 residues. V was clipped by 5 bases and J by 7 bases, with 17 bases between them. Germline V CDR1 and CDR2: MDHEN, SYDVKM. The DNA of the CDR3 is TGTGCCAGCAGTCCCCCCGGCGGGTGGGGTGAAGCTTTCTTT. Translation gives CASSPPGGWGEAFF.